This is a list of T cell receptor beta chains from one sample in a study of T cells in Graves' hyperthyroidism and ophthalmopathy. One entry per CDR3 protein results from TCRdb running MiXCR on the multiplex PCR reads. The sample consists of tens of thousands of distinct CDR3 sequences, around 53% of them appearing once. The sample comprised blood. These receptors all come from a middle-aged woman with Graves' ophthalmopathy. Each CDR3 is given with its conserved first and last residue. The D gene is left open where the match is weak. Size is omitted from some rows. Given values are once, few, many or a class for expanded clones.

>many|TRBJ2-7|TRBV6-5|NA
CASSYWGAAYEQYF
TGTGCCAGCAGTTACTGGGGGGCTGCCTACGAGCAGTACTTC
>few|TRBJ1-3|TRBV15|NA
CATNGDFDGNTIYF
TGTGCCACCAACGGAGATTTCGATGGAAACACCATATATTTT
>medium-sized|TRBJ1-5|TRBV15|NA
CATSRGRGESQPQHF
TGTGCCACCAGCAGAGGGAGGGGGGAAAGTCAGCCCCAGCATTTT
>NA|TRBJ2-2|TRBV20-1|TRBD2
CSALRLAGGPGELFF
TGCAGTGCTTTAAGACTAGCGGGAGGTCCCGGGGAGCTGTTTTTT
>many|TRBJ2-7|TRBV25-1|NA
CASSEWGRYEQYF
TGTGCCAGCAGTGAATGGGGCAGATACGAGCAGTACTTC
>many|TRBJ1-5|TRBV6-1|TRBD1
CASREDRGHQPQHF
TGTGCCAGCAGGGAGGACAGGGGGCATCAGCCCCAGCATTTT
>medium-sized|TRBJ2-7|TRBV10-3|TRBD1
CATWTGGGSYEQYF
TGTGCCACCTGGACAGGGGGTGGCTCCTACGAGCAGTACTTC
>NA|TRBJ2-1|TRBV10-3|TRBD2
CASSLIPSGGTYNEQFF
TGTGCCAGCTCACTAATCCCTTCGGGAGGTACCTACAATGAGCAGTTCTTC
>many|TRBJ1-2|TRBV28|TRBD1
CASSLWDRAGGYTF
TGTGCCAGCAGTTTATGGGACAGGGCGGGAGGCTACACCTTC
>many|TRBJ2-1|TRBV28|TRBD1
CASSSPSGQVHNEQFF
TGTGCCAGCAGTTCCCCCTCGGGACAGGTCCACAATGAGCAGTTCTTC
>many|TRBJ2-7|TRBV5-1|TRBD2
CASSHGTSGRNEQYF
TGCGCCAGCAGCCACGGGACTAGCGGGAGAAACGAGCAGTACTTC
>NA|TRBJ1-5|TRBV6-5|NA
CASSYWHF
TGTGCCAGCAGTTACTGGCATTTT
>many|TRBJ1-1|TRBV5-4|NA
CASRRDPNTEAFF
TGTGCCAGCAGGCGCGACCCGAACACTGAAGCTTTCTTT
>NA|TRBJ1-2|TRBV20-1|NA
CSARDRTRNLHGYTF
TGCAGTGCTAGAGATCGGACCCGCAACCTCCATGGCTACACCTTC
>NA|TRBJ1-1|TRBV29-1|NA
CSVELTVNTEAFF
TGCAGCGTTGAGCTGACAGTGAACACTGAAGCTTTCTTT
>many|TRBJ2-3|TRBV7-3|TRBD2
CASSVGLRTDTQYF
TGTGCCAGCAGCGTGGGACTACGCACAGATACGCAGTATTTT
>NA|TRBJ2-1|TRBV24-1|NA
CATSGAGQDNEQFF
TGTGCCACCAGTGGTGCCGGGCAGGACAATGAGCAGTTCTTC
>many|TRBJ2-7|TRBV3-1|NA
CASSPDGRSYEQYF
TGTGCCAGCAGTCCTGACGGCCGTTCCTACGAGCAGTACTTC